Sequencing of this TCR beta chain was carried out in a study of long-term antiretroviral therapy in people with HIV (dated by TCRdb to 2022 to 2024). For the wider study: Collection of the earliest samples took place about a decade ahead of the 2015 WHO recommendation for immediate ART, at a time when ART was typically delayed until CD4 counts fell. No cross-contamination during QIAcube processing turned up in test extractions that ran a monoclonal T-cell line alongside more than 30 polyclonal samples. From some 30 adults with confirmed HIV infection, the cohort provided 192 cryopreserved PBMC samples, gathered serially across a mean of approximately six years (range 1-12). Among the approximately 27 participants with HIV, fewer than twelve were female. Whether ART initiation and durable HIV suppression were associated with changes in peripheral blood TRB repertoire composition and diversity was tested in a retrospective serial study. Broad study findings and their caveats: The repertoire was dominated across all time points by expanded TRB clones identified before ART initiation, although this dominance was seen to fluctuate and to decrease in many PLHIV after ART. Unsorted PBMC were profiled instead of sorted CD4+ and CD8+ T cells because pre-ART samples had limited cell numbers. Limited PBMC availability meant only the TCR beta chain was sequenced, without alpha chain pairing. Compared with controls, HIV repertoires had narrower CDR3 length ranges, and the network structure pointed to an antigen-experienced repertoire that shifted only slightly toward naive after ART. Inferences about post-ART repertoire changes were limited because no data were available on ART adherence, viral resistance or therapy changes. The samples were dated from the mid-2000s to the late 2010s, and the ART regimens that were used may be less effective than current ART regimens. A significant increase in TRB diversity was found to be associated with ART initiation, although TRB diversity was observed to remain significantly below that of transplant donor controls even after long-term ART.

Participants were included only if at least one PBMC sample before ART initiation and at least two post-ART samples were available. All participants with HIV were treated in the United States of America. Cryopreserved samples of 1-10 million PBMC were thawed and washed before DNA extraction. At the time of the earliest PBMC sample, participants with HIV were aged between roughly 23 and 60 years. Per participant, PBMC samples came from 1-4 timepoints prior to ART initiation and 2-8 timepoints following ART initiation, for a median of 7 samples. For every participant, serial HIV viral load, CD4+ T-cell count, ART history and demographic data were obtained. Genomic DNA was extracted from unsorted PBMC with a Qiagen kit on a QIAcube, with processing performed in batches of 12 samples. Remarks on this clone: It lacks a known antigen. Base-call qualities are not available, and no considerably larger clone is one nucleotide away.

The CDR3 sequence holds 18 residues, the cysteine and phenylalanine included. Only the CDR3 portion is preserved as DNA: 54 bases, with reading frame beginning at the first base. CDR1 and CDR2 are drawn from the germline V gene (reference sequence): SEHNR, FQNEAQ. At the junction V is shortened by 4 bases and J by 7 bases, with 28 bases in between. Sequencing of the TRB variable region was done with the immunoSEQ hsTCRB v3.0 assay at survey level resolution. TRB sequencing targeted a depth of about 40,000-55,000 T-cell genomes per sample. An Illumina MiSeq with a v3 150-cycle kit was used to sequence the pooled TRB libraries. The original methods were these. Analysis of repertoires was carried out in R inside a reproducible Nextflow workflow spanning QC, data transformation and analysis. Custom analyses were implemented in LymphoSeq2, an R package for AIRR-Seq data exploration. A handful of samples that yielded fewer than 5000 total TRB sequences were excluded, so that approximately 200 HIV repertoires were analyzed. Among the 180 or so HIV repertoires that were kept, roughly 58 were collected before ART initiation and roughly 130 were collected after ART initiation. Repertoires were downsampled to 5000 TRB nucleotide sequences, with summary statistics averaged over 100 downsampling iterations. Only TRB sequences with CDR3 regions of at least seven amino acids were retained for analysis. Diversity was measured with a Shannon entropy-derived clonality score and the Gini coefficient. Repertoire networks linked the top 5000 CDR3 amino acid sequences whenever two sequences differed by an edit distance of one. For TRB CDR3 amino acid sequences, antigen specificity groups and MHC restriction were predicted with GLIPH2. CDR3 amino acid sequences were matched against VDJdb and McPAS-TCR to flag known CMV, EBV, HIV or tissue antigen associations. Pre-ART, post-ART and control groups were compared with Wilcoxon signed-rank tests and Holm-Bonferroni correction. In its TCRdb copy, this immuneACCESS table keeps in-frame sequences only and misses some clones. Where compared with another copy, unresolved V genes explain less than half of these, and the others have no known cause. V, J and clone size were drawn from that table, and D and trimming were deduced from the DNA. Within this sample are about 20,000 clones, with 75% to 90% of them counted one time only. Approximately 9.1% of the sample is in the top ten clones.

This TCR derives from a man aged 50 to 60 with HIV. The receptor chain draws on TRBV7-9 and TRBJ1-2, with a tentative D gene TRBD1 over 6 matching bases. The input for sequencing was unsorted PBMCs, taken 4.2 years after starting antiretroviral therapy. The CDR3: CASSCDKWRGRPGGGYTF. The sequenced DNA: TGTGCCAGCAGCTGTGACAAGTGGCGGGGGCGCCCCGGGGGTGGCTACACCTTC.